The present T cell receptor (beta chain) was sequenced within a study of post-analysis software for immune sequencing data. Across the whole study: Recorded disease courses covered relapsing-remitting, secondary progressive and progressive-relapsing multiple sclerosis. Some patients had no subtype annotation.

Unique molecular identifiers were carried by the TCR beta cDNA libraries. TCRdb itself ran the PCR reads through MiXCR, one entry per CDR3 protein. The sample records about 570,000 distinct CDR3 sequences, around 31% being singletons. This clonotype has just a few counts. Its specificity is not known. The study, taken as a whole, reports: Normalized Chao1 diversity in multiple sclerosis patients fell significantly below that of controls. Four to six TRBV segments (TRBV5-6, TRBV5-1 and TRBV20-1 among them) occurred more frequently in patients than in controls.

The germline V gene has CDR1 SQVTM and CDR2 ANQGSEA. J lost 8 bases, V lost 7 bases, and 8 bases had no gene match. This CDR3 spans 12 amino acids. This clonotype was obtained from a girl aged 2 to 17 with multiple sclerosis. The rearrangement links TRBV29-1 to TRBJ1-2; 9 bases agree with TRBD1. Sample: blood. The CDR3 region is CSAGGQGKGYTF. Here the CDR3 DNA reads TGCAGCGCCGGCGGACAGGGGAAGGGCTACACCTTC.